These 23 T cell receptor beta chains were all obtained from the same sample, sequenced in a study of blood T cell repertoires in COVID-19. Only in-frame clones appear in the TCRdb table, and some are missing; sequencing was by immunoSEQ multiplex PCR. The sample lists tens of thousands of clones, around 82% occurring once. Sequencing was performed on peripheral blood. Receptor source: a human donor in a cohort sampled during active COVID-19.

This clone was picked up one time. CDR3 sequence reads: CASSPPTGGRNYGYTF. CDR3 in DNA: TGTGCCAGCAGTCCGCCAACAGGGGGCCGTAACTATGGCTACACCTTC. The genes are TRBV28 and TRBJ1-2; 9 nucleotides line up with TRBD1. The junction had 8 bases not matched to a gene; V was cut back by 5 bases and J by 1 base. CDR3 length: 16 residues. CDR1 and CDR2 (germline): MDHEN, SYDVKM.

This chain uses TRBV28 with TRBJ1-6; D possibly corresponds to TRBD1 (5 bases). Trimming pared 5 bases from V and 14 bases from J, leaving 16 bases between. The CDR3 covers 13 residues. Per the germline V gene, CDR1 is MDHEN and CDR2 is SYDVKM. The CDR3 DNA sequence: TGTGCCAGCAGTAAGGGGCGGTTATTCACCCTCCACTTT. Protein: CASSKGRLFTLHF.

V is TRBV24-1 and J is TRBJ2-7, with 9 bases aligning to TRBD1. Germline CDR1 reads KGHDR; CDR2 reads SFDVKD. The ends lost 10 bases at V and 2 bases at J; junction bases unmatched: 14. The CDR3 contains 16 residues. Here the CDR3 DNA reads TGTGCCACTCCTCCGGGGACAGGGTATCTCCCCTACGAGCAGTACTTC. The encoded protein is CATPPGTGYLPYEQYF.

V gene TRBV27 combines with J gene TRBJ1-3; 7 bases align to TRBD1. V lost 6 bases and J lost 2; bases outside the gene matches: 7. The CDR3 runs 15 residues. Germline lookup yields CDR1 MNHEY and CDR2 SMNVEV (reference sequence). This CDR3 is CASSHNRGPGNTIYF. Here the CDR3 DNA reads TGTGCCAGCAGCCATAACAGGGGTCCTGGAAACACCATATATTTT.

The V gene is TRBV28, the J gene TRBJ2-3, with 7 nucleotides matching TRBD1. Per the germline V gene, CDR1 is MDHEN and CDR2 is SYDVKM. V gave up 8 bases and J gave up 8 bases; unmatched junction bases: 7. CDR3 length equals 12 residues. The CDR3 spells CASRGPGGTQYF. The CDR3 nucleotides read TGTGCCAGCCGGGGACCAGGGGGTACGCAGTATTTT. The full variable domain, rest sourced from reference TRBV28 and TRBJ2-3, is DVKVTQSSRYLVKRTGEKVFLECVQDMDHENMFWYRQDPGLGLRLIYFSYDVKMKEKGDIPEGYSVSREKKERFSLILESASTNQTSMYLCASRGPGGTQYFGPGTRLTVL.

The chain is built from TRBV5-4 and TRBJ1-6; D may be TRBD1 (6 bases). The CDR3 extends over 14 amino acids. Per germline, CDR1 SGHNT and CDR2 YYREEE (reference sequence). Trimming left V 4 bases short and J 8 bases short, with 13 bases between. In DNA form, the CDR3 reads TGTGCCAGCAGCCGGGACAAAGGATATTCACCCCTCCACTTT. Its protein product is CASSRDKGYSPLHF.

This clone was recorded once. The V and J genes are TRBV6-2 or TRBV6-3 and TRBJ2-7; possible D gene TRBD2, 7 bases. Trimming stripped 7 bases from V and 2 bases from J, with 21 bases between. Germline V lookup: CDR1 MNHEY, CDR2 SVGEGT. This CDR3 contains 16 residues. The CDR3: CASTPWMAGAAYEQYF. The CDR3 nucleotides read TGTGCCAGCACCCCTTGGATGGCGGGGGCCGCCTACGAGCAGTACTTC.

The chain employs TRBV4-2 and TRBJ2-1, with 9 bases identical to TRBD1. J gave up 8 bases and V 2 bases, and 13 bases lay outside the gene matches. CDR1 and CDR2 from the germline V gene are LGHNA and YNFKEQ. The CDR3 is made up of 17 amino acids. This chain's CDR3 is CASSQRVGTGNIDEQFF. In DNA form, the CDR3 reads TGTGCCAGCAGCCAAAGGGTGGGGACAGGGAATATAGATGAGCAGTTCTTC.

This rearrangement joins TRBV6-5 to TRBJ1-3, with 9 positions matching TRBD1. The CDR3 contains 14 residues. With V trimmed by 3 bases and J by 8 bases, 5 bases remained unmatched. Germline assignment: CDR1 MNHEY and CDR2 SVGAGI. The CDR3 protein is CASSYHRGLDTIYF. The CDR3 region has the DNA TGTGCCAGCAGTTATCACAGGGGGCTGGACACCATATATTTT.

This clone was observed once. The chain couples TRBV18 to TRBJ1-1; D remains ambiguous. Trimming took 3 bases from V and 5 from J, leaving 10 bases between them. Per the germline V gene, CDR1 is KGHSH and CDR2 is LQKENI. This CDR3 has 13 amino acids. This CDR3 is CASSPAAGTEAFF. The CDR3, as DNA: TGTGCCAGCTCACCGGCCGCCGGGACTGAAGCTTTCTTT.

The chain uses TRBV7-2 and TRBJ2-1; D possibly corresponds to TRBD1 (6 bases). This CDR3 contains 15 residues. V shed 1 base and J shed 6 bases, with 13 bases lying between them. Per germline, CDR1 SGHTA and CDR2 FQGNSA. CDR3 sequence: CASSLGQGPGNEQFF. In nucleotides, the CDR3 is TGTGCCAGCAGCTTAGGTCAGGGGCCGGGCAATGAGCAGTTCTTC.

V and J are TRBV12-1 and TRBJ1-5. TRBV12-1 counts as a pseudogene. This CDR3 spans 17 amino acids. The CDR3 region is CASKLGTGVGGNQPQHF. The CDR3 DNA sequence: TGTGCCAGCAAACTAGGGACGGGGGTCGGGGGGAATCAGCCCCAGCATTTT.

This clone was picked up one time. J is TRBJ2-1 and V is TRBV27; 9 bases are a match to TRBD2. The CDR3 has 15 residues. Germline V gene sequence: CDR1 MNHEY, CDR2 SMNVEV (reference sequence). V lost 6 bases, J lost 5 bases, and 8 bases stayed unmatched. Written as DNA, the CDR3 is TGTGCCAGCAGCCAGCTGGCGGGGGGGAACAATGAGCAGTTCTTC. This gives the protein CASSQLAGGNNEQFF.

This clone was seen a few times. The genes are TRBV28 and TRBJ2-3; TRBD1 matches at 7 bases. V was clipped by 6 bases and J by 1 base; unmatched bases: 10. The germline gives CDR1 MDHEN, CDR2 SYDVKM. There are 16 residues in the CDR3. The chain's CDR3 is CASRTQGVKGTDTQYF. DNA of the CDR3: TGTGCCAGCAGGACCCAGGGGGTAAAGGGCACAGATACGCAGTATTTT.

J is TRBJ2-1 and V is TRBV5-4, with D unclear. The CDR3 runs to 13 residues. V shed 0 bases and J shed 7 bases, with 8 bases lying between them. CDR1 and CDR2 from the germline V gene are SGHNT and YYREEE (reference sequence). The CDR3 DNA reads TGTGCCAGCAGCTTGGCCGCGGATAATGAGCAGTTCTTC. This translates into CASSLAADNEQFF. Combining the CDR3 with reference TRBV5-4 and TRBJ2-1 gives the whole variable domain ETGVTQSPTHLIKTRGQQVTLRCSSQSGHNTVSWYQQALGQGPQFIFQYYREEENGRGNFPPRFSGLQFPNYSSELNVNALELDDSALYLCASSLAADNEQFFGPGTRLTVL.

This chain joins TRBV5-4 and TRBJ2-3; maybe TRBD2 (7 bases). Germline CDR1 is SGHNT and CDR2 is YYREEE (reference sequence). With 3 bases removed from V and 2 bases from J, the gap between germline ends came to 19 bases. The CDR3 has 17 amino acids. The CDR3 DNA reads TGTGCCAGCAGCTCCCTGGGGGGGGCCGCTATCACAGATACGCAGTATTTT. Translation gives CASSSLGGAAITDTQYF.

The chain couples TRBV29-1 to TRBJ2-3, with 7 bases aligning to TRBD1. With 5 bases clipped from V and 5 bases from J, the junction kept 4 bases outside the gene matches. Germline CDR1 SQVTM, CDR2 ANQGSEA. The CDR3 sequence is 12 residues long. This CDR3 reads CSVFSGGDTQYF. CDR3 bases: TGCAGCGTTTTTTCAGGGGGAGATACGCAGTATTTT.

The chain combines TRBV20-1 with TRBJ2-7; possible D gene TRBD1, 6 bases. V was cut by 4 bases and J by 7 bases, with 11 bases left in between. The V gene's germline CDR1 is DFQATT and CDR2 SNEGSKA (reference sequence). The CDR3 is 11 amino acids. CDR3 residues: CSANQGNEQYF. In DNA, the CDR3 is TGCAGTGCTAACCAGGGGAATGAGCAGTACTTC.

The chain combines TRBV27 with TRBJ2-7; D is ambiguous. This CDR3 comprises 14 residues. Trimming stripped 3 bases from V and 7 bases from J, with 16 bases between. Per the germline V gene, CDR1 is MNHEY and CDR2 is SMNVEV (reference sequence). In DNA form, the CDR3 reads TGTGCCAGCAGTTTTGCCCCTGTGGCTGCTGAGCAGTACTTC. It yields the protein CASSFAPVAAEQYF.

The V and J genes are TRBV6-5 and TRBJ2-7; the match to TRBD1 covers 12 bases. V lost 2 bases to trimming and J lost 5 bases; unmatched junction nucleotides: 7. Per germline, CDR1 MNHEY and CDR2 SVGAGI. The CDR3 contains 16 residues. CDR3 bases: TGTGCCAGCAGTTACACGACCGGGACAGGGGGCCACGAGCAGTACTTC. Protein sequence: CASSYTTGTGGHEQYF.

V is TRBV25-1 and J is TRBJ2-7; D might be TRBD2 (6 bases). The CDR3 covers 15 residues. The germline V gene encodes CDR1 MGHDK and CDR2 SYGVNS. V lost 4 bases to trimming and J lost 5 bases, with 18 bases between them. This chain's CDR3 is CASSAVWGQRDEQYF. The CDR3 DNA is TGTGCCAGCAGTGCTGTTTGGGGCCAGCGGGACGAGCAGTACTTC.

This clone has just one count. The genes are TRBV5-8 and TRBJ1-3; no reliable D call. Between the trimmed V and J ends, which lost 1 base and 1 base, there was a span of 9 bases. The germline CDR1 and CDR2 sequences are SGHTS and YDEGEE. This CDR3 region has 15 residues. The CDR3 bases are TGTGCCAGCAGCTTGTCAAAATCATCTGGAAACACCATATATTTT. Amino acids: CASSLSKSSGNTIYF. The full variable domain, completed using reference TRBV5-8 and TRBJ1-3, is EAGVTQSPTHLIKTRGQQATLRCSPISGHTSVYWYQQALGLGLQFLLWYDEGEERNRGNFPPRFSGRQFPNYSSELNVNALELEDSALYLCASSLSKSSGNTIYFGEGSWLTVV.

J is TRBJ2-3 and V is TRBV16; TRBD1 is a possible D gene (6 bases). This CDR3 is 17 amino acids long. V shed 0 bases and J shed 0 bases, with 13 bases lying between them. Germline V CDR1 and CDR2: KGHSY, FQNENV. The CDR3 here is CASSQSLAGASTDTQYF. DNA of the CDR3: TGTGCCAGCAGCCAATCCTTGGCAGGGGCGAGCACAGATACGCAGTATTTT.